The next 22 T cell receptor beta chains were all read from a single sample in a study of blood T cell repertoires in COVID-19. The repertoire was sequenced with immunoSEQ multiplex PCR; TCRdb's copy has only in-frame clones and lacks some. This table holds roughly 57,000 clones, 75% to 95% found once. The sample consisted of peripheral blood. Source of these receptors: a man aged 80 or over with acute or convalescent COVID-19.

The chain uses TRBV3-1 (or the pseudogene TRBV3-2) and TRBJ2-5, with 7 bases fitting TRBD2. The V gene's germline CDR1 is LGHDT and CDR2 YNNKEL (reference sequence). V gave up 6 bases and J gave up 2 bases; unmatched junction bases: 6. The CDR3 is made up of 14 amino acids. The CDR3 reads CASSHSGKQETQYF. Written as DNA, the CDR3 is TGTGCCAGCAGTCACAGCGGGAAACAAGAGACCCAGTACTTC.

The genes are TRBV3-1 (or the pseudogene TRBV3-2) and TRBJ1-6, with 7 bases fitting TRBD1. V lost 3 bases to trimming and J lost 9 bases; unmatched junction nucleotides: 11. The CDR3 has 16 amino acids. From germline, CDR1 is LGHDT and CDR2 YNNKEL (reference sequence). In DNA, the CDR3 is TGTGCCAGCAGCCACGACCTCAGGGGGGCGGGTTCACCCCTCCACTTT. Protein: CASSHDLRGAGSPLHF.

This rearrangement joins TRBV7-2 to TRBJ2-7; 7 bases are a match to TRBD2. CDR1 SGHTA and CDR2 FQGNSA come from the germline V gene. V was clipped by 0 bases and J by 0 bases; unmatched bases: 2. The CDR3 has 15 amino acids. CDR3 sequence reads: CASSLAGGDSYEQYF. The CDR3 DNA is TGTGCCAGCAGCTTAGCGGGGGGGGACTCCTACGAGCAGTACTTC. Full variable domain (outside the CDR3, taken from reference TRBV7-2 and TRBJ2-7): GAGVSQSPSNKVTEKGKDVELRCDPISGHTALYWYRQSLGQGLEFLIYFQGNSAPDKSGLPSDRFSAERTGGSVSTLTIQRTQQEDSAVYLCASSLAGGDSYEQYFGPGTRLTVT.

The chain uses TRBV3-1 (or the pseudogene TRBV3-2) and TRBJ1-2; TRBD1 matches 7 bases. This CDR3 has 14 amino acids. V was pared by 2 bases and J by 4 bases, with 4 bases of the junction left unmatched. In germline, CDR1 is LGHDT, CDR2 YNNKEL (reference sequence). DNA of the CDR3: TGTGCCAGCAGCCAAAAGGGGGCACGCTATGGCTACACCTTC. Protein product: CASSQKGARYGYTF.

This clone has only a few counts. The chain carries TRBV6-5 and TRBJ1-4, with 7 nucleotides matching TRBD1. Trimming removed 2 bases from V and 5 bases from J; junction bases left unmatched: 2. The CDR3 runs to 14 residues. Germline V gene data show CDR1 as MNHEY and CDR2 as SVGAGI. CDR3 sequence reads: CASSYGTENEKLFF. The CDR3 DNA is TGTGCCAGCAGTTACGGGACAGAGAATGAAAAACTGTTTTTT.

V and J are TRBV5-8 and TRBJ1-3, with 7 bases lining up with TRBD1. The CDR3 spans 15 residues. The trim removed 4 bases at V and 3 bases at J, leaving 7 bases unmatched. Germline assignment: CDR1 SGHTS and CDR2 YDEGEE. CDR3 sequence reads: CASSGGTVSGNTIYF. In DNA form, the CDR3 reads TGTGCCAGCAGCGGCGGGACAGTCAGTGGAAACACCATATATTTT.

The chain combines TRBV29-1 with TRBJ2-5; 8 nucleotides line up with TRBD1. The CDR3 is made up of 14 amino acids. After removal of 6 bases from V and 5 bases from J, the junction contained 11 bases not matched to a gene. The germline V gene encodes CDR1 SQVTM and CDR2 ANQGSEA. The CDR3 spells CSVRGQGVGETQYF. Here the CDR3 DNA reads TGCAGCGTGCGAGGACAGGGAGTAGGGGAGACCCAGTACTTC.

This rearrangement joins TRBV5-1 to TRBJ2-5, with 9 nucleotides matching TRBD2. V was pared by 0 bases and J by 5 bases, with 8 bases of the junction left unmatched. The CDR3 totals 16 residues. The germline V gene has CDR1 SGHRS and CDR2 YFSETQ. This chain's CDR3 is CASSLEGSGGEETQYF. The CDR3 nucleotides are TGCGCCAGCAGCTTGGAGGGTAGCGGGGGTGAGGAGACCCAGTACTTC. Based on the CDR3 plus reference TRBV5-1 and TRBJ2-5, the full variable domain is KAGVTQTPRYLIKTRGQQVTLSCSPISGHRSVSWYQQTPGQGLQFLFEYFSETQRNKGNFPGRFSGRQFSNSRSEMNVSTLELGDSALYLCASSLEGSGGEETQYFGPGTRLLVL.

The chain has TRBV6-1 and TRBJ2-5, with 7 bases lining up with TRBD1. The CDR3 extends over 16 amino acids. Trimming cost V 4 bases and J 1 base; bases outside gene matches: 9. Germline lookup yields CDR1 MNHNS and CDR2 SASEGT. The CDR3 coding sequence is TGTGCCAGCAGTGGAGCTCCGGGACAGTCCCAAGAGACCCAGTACTTC. It yields the protein CASSGAPGQSQETQYF.

J is TRBJ1-1 and V is TRBV12-3 or TRBV12-4; D is possibly TRBD1 (5 bases). The CDR3 has 13 residues. Between the trimmed V and J ends, which lost 7 bases and 4 bases, there was a span of 13 bases. CDR3: CASIPGFGTEAFF. Here the CDR3 DNA reads TGTGCCAGCATTCCAGGGTTCGGCACTGAAGCTTTCTTT.

J is TRBJ2-3 and V is TRBV19, with a possible D match to TRBD1 (6 bases). CDR3 size: 14 residues. Per germline, CDR1 LNHDA and CDR2 SQIVND (reference sequence). V lost 5 bases, J lost 2 bases, and 11 bases lay in between. CDR3 amino acids: CASSQGQYTDTQYF. In nucleotides, the CDR3 is TGTGCCAGTAGTCAAGGACAGTACACAGATACGCAGTATTTT.

V gene TRBV5-1 combines with J gene TRBJ2-3, with TRBD1 identical over 7 bases. Germline V gives CDR1 SGHRS, CDR2 YFSETQ. The CDR3 contains 14 residues. Trimming at V came to 6 bases and at J to 1 base, leaving 5 bases not matched to a gene. CDR3 protein: CASTTGTGTDTQYF. The CDR3 bases are TGCGCCAGCACTACAGGGACAGGCACAGATACGCAGTATTTT. The entire variable domain, with the rest obtained from reference TRBV5-1 and TRBJ2-3, is as follows: KAGVTQTPRYLIKTRGQQVTLSCSPISGHRSVSWYQQTPGQGLQFLFEYFSETQRNKGNFPGRFSGRQFSNSRSEMNVSTLELGDSALYLCASTTGTGTDTQYFGPGTRLTVL.

The chain uses TRBV15 and TRBJ1-1; D may be TRBD1 (6 bases). Trimming shortened V by 1 base and J by 8 bases, and 11 bases separated the two germline ends. The CDR3 totals 13 residues. Looked up from germline, CDR1 is LNHNV and CDR2 is YYDKDF (reference sequence). This CDR3 is CATSRGPGTEAFF. The DNA of the CDR3 is TGTGCCACCAGCAGAGGCCCTGGGACAGAAGCTTTCTTT.

The chain carries TRBV5-6 and TRBJ1-5; D might be TRBD1 (6 bases). CDR1 is SGHDT, CDR2 YYEEEE, per germline. Trimming pared 2 bases from V and 14 bases from J, leaving 17 bases between. This CDR3 has 13 amino acids. The CDR3 bases are TGTGCCAGCAGCTTAAAAGGGGGAACCTTTAAGCATTTT. The encoded protein is CASSLKGGTFKHF.

The chain is built from TRBV2 and TRBJ1-2; D unresolved. Trimming cost V 7 bases and J 8 bases, with 14 bases left between them. The germline CDR1 and CDR2 sequences are SNHLY and FYNNEI. This CDR3 is 12 amino acids long. CDR3 in amino acids: CASIGTSGGYTF. CDR3 sequence (DNA): TGTGCCAGCATCGGCACCTCAGGAGGCTACACCTTC.

The chain recombines TRBV19 with TRBJ2-1, with TRBD2 matching over 9 bases. V trimming: 7 bases; J trimming: 6 bases; junction bases outside the gene matches: 7. The CDR3 loop spans 14 amino acids. Germline CDR1 and CDR2: LNHDA and SQIVND (reference sequence). As DNA, the CDR3 is TGTGCCAGTACCAAGACTAGCGGCTTCAATGAGCAGTTCTTC. Its protein is CASTKTSGFNEQFF. The whole variable domain, filled in from reference TRBV19 and TRBJ2-1, reads DGGITQSPKYLFRKEGQNVTLSCEQNLNHDAMYWYRQDPGQGLRLIYYSQIVNDFQKGDIAEGYSVSREKKESFPLTVTSAQKNPTAFYLCASTKTSGFNEQFFGPGTRLTVL.

This clone was seen once. The gene calls are TRBV7-8 and TRBJ2-1; D gene uncertain. Germline V gives CDR1 SGHVS, CDR2 FQNEAQ. The CDR3 has 18 amino acids. The germline V and J ends were trimmed by 1 base and 5 bases, with 21 bases remaining between them. The CDR3 bases are TGTGCCAGCAGCTTAGGGTTTCTCGGGTCACCTAAAAACAATGAGCAGTTCTTC. This translates into CASSLGFLGSPKNNEQFF.

The chain employs TRBV19 and TRBJ2-2, with 8 bases matching TRBD1. J gave up 3 bases and V 11 bases, and 8 bases lay outside the gene matches. CDR3 size: 14 residues. From germline, CDR1 is LNHDA and CDR2 SQIVND (reference sequence). The CDR3 DNA sequence: TGTGCCGGCGGACAGGGCGGGTACACCGGGGAGCTGTTTTTT. Translated, it gives CAGGQGGYTGELFF.

This sequence joins TRBV3-1 (or the pseudogene TRBV3-2) and TRBJ2-1; tentative D call: TRBD2 (6 bases). V was shortened by 5 bases and J by 6 bases, with 17 bases between the two germline ends. In germline, CDR1 is LGHDT, CDR2 YNNKEL (reference sequence). This CDR3 is 15 amino acids long. This CDR3 reads CASSYRSGRINEQFF. The CDR3 DNA reads as TGTGCCAGCAGCTACAGGTCCGGGAGAATCAATGAGCAGTTCTTC.

This clone was observed once. The chain is built from TRBV5-8 and TRBJ1-1, with 7 nucleotides matching TRBD1. The CDR3 sequence is 17 residues long. J lost 0 bases, V lost 5 bases, and 13 bases had no gene match. The germline CDR1 and CDR2 sequences are SGHTS and YDEGEE. This chain's CDR3 is CASRRQGNLILNTEAFF. The DNA of the CDR3 is TGTGCCAGCAGGCGACAGGGCAACTTAATACTGAACACTGAAGCTTTCTTT.

V usage is TRBV2 and J usage is TRBJ1-1; D uncertain. Trimming pared 1 base from V and 2 bases from J, leaving 11 bases between. The CDR3 consists of 15 residues. Germline values: CDR1 SNHLY, CDR2 FYNNEI. CDR3 DNA: TGTGCCAGCAGTGAAGGAGGCAGCCGAAACACTGAAGCTTTCTTT. It is translated as CASSEGGSRNTEAFF.

The V gene is TRBV5-1, the J gene TRBJ2-1, with D perhaps TRBD2 (5 bases). Per the germline V gene, CDR1 is SGHRS and CDR2 is YFSETQ. The CDR3 sequence is 17 residues long. Trimming left V 0 bases short and J 1 base short, with 14 bases between. CDR3 protein: CASSLGAGVGSYNEQFF. The CDR3 DNA reads as TGCGCCAGCAGCTTGGGGGCGGGCGTTGGGTCCTACAATGAGCAGTTCTTC.